This TCR beta chain was recovered during a study of T-cell reconstitution after alpha-beta-depleted transplantation in children. Whole-study results and caveats: Fresh T-cell production supplied most of the T-cell counts and diversity seen one year after transplant.

Germline CDR1 and CDR2: LGHNA and YSLEER. This CDR3 region has 15 residues. Trimming pared 0 bases from V and 3 bases from J, leaving 10 bases between. Regarding this clonotype: Its matching antigen is unknown.

Unique molecular identifiers tagged the TCRbeta library. A single record per CDR3 protein comes from TCRdb applying MiXCR to the PCR reads. The table has tens of thousands of distinct CDR3 sequences, 18% seen once. The sequence was collected from a male patient aged 2-9 years who had a stem cell transplant for acute lymphoblastic leukemia, so the T cells may come from the graft donor. The chain uses TRBV4-3 and TRBJ2-3; D is undetermined. The specimen was PBMCs, mostly from graft donor cells, collected 60 days after TCRalphabeta/CD19-depleted stem cell transplant. CDR3 coding DNA: TGCGCCAGCAGCCAAGACCTACTTGTTACAGATACGCAGTATTTT. It yields the protein CASSQDLLVTDTQYF.